This TCR beta chain emerged from a study of OX40 agonist ivuxolimab in advanced cancers. Study as a whole: Melanoma, hepatocellular carcinoma, head and neck or renal cell cancer occurred in dose-escalation patients.

Germline CDR1 SGHVS, CDR2 FNYEAQ. V lost 5 bases to trimming and J lost 3 bases, with 8 bases between them. This CDR3 contains 13 residues. Measured with immunoSEQ multiplex PCR; TCRdb has only the in-frame clones, and not every one. The table lists tens of thousands of clones, around 85% of them singletons. The V call is TRBV7-6, the J call TRBJ2-1, with unresolved D. The sequence derives from an adult with an advanced solid tumor such as melanoma, head and neck, liver or kidney cancer. This sample comprised CD4+ or CD8+ T cells sorted from blood, obtained in a trial of the OX40 agonist ivuxolimab. The CDR3 reads CASSLLNYNEQFF. The CDR3 region has the DNA TGTGCCAGCAGCCTCCTTAACTACAATGAGCAGTTCTTC. Supplemented by reference TRBV7-6 and TRBJ2-1, the full variable domain reads GAGVSQSPRYKVTKRGQDVALRCDPISGHVSLYWYRQALGQGPEFLTYFNYEAQQDKSGLPNDRFSAERPEGSISTLTIQRTEQRDSAMYRCASSLLNYNEQFFGPGTRLTVL.